Sequencing of this T cell receptor beta chain was carried out in a study of T cell responses to AZD1222 COVID-19 vaccine (dated by TCRdb to 2020 to 2022). The study in broad terms: TCR sequencing covered approximately 230 trial participants: 200 to 210 given two doses of AZD1222 and approximately 25 given two doses of MenACWY control vaccine. Trial participants were enrolled into age subgroups of 18-55, 56-69 and 70-plus years, which contained around 140, 26 and 57 TCR-sequenced participants, respectively.

The investigation overall reported the following: Because no day 14 peak-response samples were available, the repertoires could be characterized only after the peak T cell response. After two AZD1222 doses, spike-specific TCR breadth and depth were significantly higher than at day 0 and than in MenACWY recipients. In the small 56-69-year group, the increase in depth fell short of significance, most likely because of low power. Conclusions about previously exposed vaccinees are limited, since just 6 or 7 AZD1222 recipients were seropositive for SARS-CoV-2 at baseline. Participants were mostly white British, with more females than males. The authors suggested clonal diversity may have been underestimated. Reportedly, almost half of the unique spike-specific TCRs recognized epitopes lying outside the regions that are mutated in the B.1.351 and B.1.1.7 variants. The vaccine-associated CD4 TCRs covered the entire spike protein, and the dominant responses fell in regions 160-218 and 743-854.

With regard to this clone: It has no known antigen specificity. No base qualities exist here, and no much larger clone lies one base off it.

The CDR3 regions of human TCRbeta chains were subjected to immunosequencing. On the authors' methods: TCRs in the repertoires were matched against a reference library of SARS-CoV-2-specific TCRs that had been generated with the MIRA antigen-specificity platform. Breadth was defined as the fraction of unique TCRs that were SARS-CoV-2-associated, and depth was defined as the fraction of total T cells that were SARS-CoV-2-associated. Using the MIRA data, every spike-specific TCR was mapped to the spike region that the TCR reacted to and assigned to either a CD4 or a CD8 class. Log10-transformed breadth and depth values were compared by one-way ANOVA with Sidak's multiple comparisons tests. As stored in TCRdb, this immuneACCESS dataset retains in-frame rearrangements with V and J assigned. A fraction of the clones does not appear; measured against another copy, unresolved V genes explain less than half of the discrepancy, and the remainder lacks a known reason. The V and J calls and clone size are taken from that table; D and trimming were inferred from the DNA. The sample table lists about 120,000 clones, around nine tenths of them with a count of one. 15% of the sample lies in the top ten.

Read against the paper, the sample's time point label means: about 28 days (+/-7) after the second vaccine dose. AZD1222 recipients given second doses at about 4 weeks or at about 12 weeks were pooled, since spike-specific TCR depth and breadth were not found to differ between the two schedules. Vaccinee samples were obtained from the UK trials COV001 and COV002, which included a single-blind randomized controlled phase 2/3 trial of AZD1222 (ChAdOx1 nCoV-19) in healthy adults. Trial participant PBMC samples were collected at day 0 and day 28 after the second dose for TCRbeta chain sequencing. This sequence was found in an adult who received the AZD1222 COVID-19 vaccine. The source was peripheral blood, collected 28 days after the second AZD1222 dose.

The sequenced DNA: TGTGCCAGTAGTACCATAGTTAGCAATCAGCCCCAGCATTTT. Protein translation: CASSTIVSNQPQHF. Recombination joined TRBV19 with TRBJ1-5; the D gene assignment is ambiguous. For CDR1 and CDR2, the germline V gene (reference sequence) lists LNHDA and SQIVND. V is clipped by 4 bases and J by 0 bases, and the sequence between their germline boundaries is 7 bases long. The CDR3 starts with the cysteine, ends with the phenylalanine, and has 14 residues. Only the CDR3 portion is preserved as DNA: 42 bases, with reading frame beginning at the first base.